Sequencing of this T cell receptor beta chain was carried out in a study of human T cells and chemical hapten exposure. Indicated time point: pre-sensitization, week 0. Noted treatment: therapeutic diphenylcyclopropenone sensitization with weekly scalp DPC. Germline-derived CDR1 and CDR2 are MNHNY and SVGAGI (reference sequence). J gave up 0 bases and V 3 bases, and 11 bases lay outside the gene matches. CDR3 length: 17 residues. TCRdb ran MiXCR on the RACE reads and lists one entry per CDR3 protein. The sample includes around 300,000 distinct CDR3 sequences, about 5% seen only once; the top ten take about 8.2%.

The chain links TRBV6-6 to TRBJ2-7, with 7 bases aligning to TRBD1. The sample was whole blood, taken in connection with sensitization to the hapten diphenylcyclopropenone (DPC). The sequence was obtained from a young woman with alopecia areata. Some clones in this sample may be carry-over from other donors' samples. In nucleotides, the CDR3 is TGTGCCAGCAGTTATAAAGGGGGCCGGACAGGCTCCTACGAGCAGTACTTC. This sequence encodes CASSYKGGRTGSYEQYF.